This T cell receptor beta chain stems from a study of T cells in Graves' hyperthyroidism and ophthalmopathy. Amplification of TCR beta CDR3 regions used RNA as the template. Carried out on the TCR CDR3, a first-round RT-PCR used the HTBI primer set. TCRdb passed the multiplex PCR reads through MiXCR, listing each CDR3 protein once. Counted here are roughly 420,000 distinct CDR3 sequences, approximately 13% occurring once; the ten biggest clones make up 5% to 6%. CDR1 is LNHDA and CDR2 is SQIVND in the germline V gene (reference sequence). The CDR3 has 17 amino acids. The V end was cut by 2 bases, the J end by 0 bases, with 14 bases between. At least ten counts were recorded for this clonotype.

The rearrangement uses TRBV19 and TRBJ1-5, with a weak D call TRBD1 (6 bases). The sequence was collected from a woman between 18 and 29 years old with Graves' hyperthyroidism. Sequences were obtained from blood. CDR3 sequence (DNA): TGTGCCAGTAGTATAAGAGAGGACAGCGATAGCAATCAGCCCCAGCATTTT. Translation: CASSIREDSDSNQPQHF.